Below are 32 T cell receptor beta chains sequenced from a single sample in a study of regulatory T cells in long-lasting Graves disease. Time point given: newly diagnosed GD, antithyroid drugs for less than 3 months. Extracted RNA from PBMCs served as the source of the TCR library. The TCR beta library used iRepertoire HTBI primers with Arm-PCR amplification of CDR3. From the multiplex PCR reads, TCRdb called clonotypes with MiXCR, one entry per CDR3 protein. The sample lists about 460,000 distinct CDR3 sequences, 14% occurring once. The data also belong to a second study, concerning T cells in Graves' hyperthyroidism and ophthalmopathy.

The sequences come from peripheral blood mononuclear cells (PBMCs), collected at new diagnosis, from a patient treated with antithyroid drugs. Receptors originate from a woman aged 45 to 65 with Graves disease.

This clonotype turned up a few times. This chain uses TRBV19 with TRBJ2-1; TRBD2 might be the D (6 bases). The CDR3 is made up of 15 amino acids. CDR1 is LNHDA, CDR2 SQIVND, per germline (reference sequence). The ends were cut back, 3 bases at V and 0 bases at J, with 9 bases in the middle. The CDR3 DNA follows: TGTGCCAGTAGTATCGGAGCGGGCTCCTACAATGAGCAGTTCTTC. It is translated as CASSIGAGSYNEQFF.

This clonotype was counted between two and nine times. A read error may explain this, as a much larger clone is one base away. The rearrangement joins TRBV7-9 to TRBJ2-7, with a weak D call TRBD2 (5 bases). Germline CDR1 is SEHNR and CDR2 is FQNEAQ (reference sequence). The V and J ends lost 4 bases and 0 bases respectively, with 13 bases between them. CDR3 length equals 15 residues. CDR3 bases: TGTGCCAGCAGCTCCCGTGGGGAGACCTCCTACGAGCAGTACTTC. It translates to CASSSRGETSYEQYF.

This clonotype was counted at least ten times. The genes are TRBV6-5 and TRBJ2-7, with TRBD2 matching over 12 bases. Germline V gene sequence: CDR1 MNHEY, CDR2 SVGAGI. CDR3 length equals 16 residues. Trimming took 0 bases from V and 3 from J; bases not matched to a gene: 3. The CDR3: CASSYSTSGGYYEQYF. The CDR3 bases are TGTGCCAGCAGTTACTCGACTAGCGGGGGTTACTACGAGCAGTACTTC.

J is TRBJ2-5 and V is TRBV7-9; no clear D. This CDR3 is built from 16 residues. The V and J ends lost 1 base and 4 bases respectively, with 16 bases between them. CDR1 and CDR2 from the germline V gene are SEHNR and FQNEAQ (reference sequence). The DNA for the CDR3 is TGTGCCAGCAGCTTAGATTTCCAGGAATTAGGAGAGACCCAGTACTTC. Residues: CASSLDFQELGETQYF.

This clonotype was seen repeatedly, ten times or more. V usage is TRBV7-9 and J usage is TRBJ2-7, with D perhaps given as TRBD1 or TRBD2 (5 bases each). The CDR3 has 14 residues. In germline, CDR1 is SEHNR, CDR2 FQNEAQ (reference sequence). Trimming cost V 1 base and J 5 bases, with 12 bases left between them. The CDR3 DNA follows: TGTGCCAGCAGCTTAGAGGGGTCGCGGGACGAGCAGTACTTC. Its protein product is CASSLEGSRDEQYF.

This clonotype was observed at least ten times. This sequence joins TRBV6-1 and TRBJ2-1, with D unclear. Germline CDR1 reads MNHNS; CDR2 reads SASEGT. Between the trimmed V and J ends, which lost 6 bases and 0 bases, there was a span of 9 bases. The CDR3 has 14 residues. CDR3 nucleotide sequence: TGTGCCAGCAGGCCAGAGAGCTCCTACAATGAGCAGTTCTTC. Translated, it gives CASRPESSYNEQFF.

This clonotype was detected only a few times. V is TRBV20-1 and J is TRBJ2-7; 10 nucleotides align to TRBD2. CDR3 size: 15 residues. With 7 bases clipped from V and 5 bases from J, the junction kept 14 bases outside the gene matches. Germline values: CDR1 DFQATT, CDR2 SNEGSKA (reference sequence). The CDR3 protein is CSGVLAGRRFHEQYF. CDR3 DNA: TGCAGTGGGGTACTAGCGGGAAGACGGTTCCACGAGCAGTACTTC.

V usage is TRBV30 and J usage is TRBJ1-3; D perhaps matches TRBD1 (5 bases). This CDR3 has 12 residues. Trimming left V 4 bases short and J 9 bases short, with 13 bases between. Germline V lookup: CDR1 GTSNPN, CDR2 SVGIG (reference sequence). CDR3 in amino acids: CAWTLGGSTIYF. In DNA, the CDR3 is TGTGCCTGGACCCTTGGGGGGAGCACCATATATTTT.

In its sample, this clonotype was seen many times. This chain uses TRBV6-5 with TRBJ2-7, with 10 bases lining up with TRBD2. The length of the CDR3 is 15 residues. Germline lookup yields CDR1 MNHEY and CDR2 SVGAGI. V shed 2 bases and J 4 bases; nucleotides not matched to a gene: 5. CDR3 protein: CASSYGLAAGYEQYF. The CDR3 DNA reads TGTGCCAGCAGTTACGGACTAGCGGCCGGTTACGAGCAGTACTTC.

This clonotype was seen repeatedly, ten times or more. The V gene is TRBV12-3 or TRBV12-4, the J gene TRBJ2-7; TRBD1 matches at 11 bases. The CDR3 length is 15 residues. V lost 5 bases, J lost 3 bases, and 6 bases stayed unmatched. CDR3: CASSAGTGGYYEQYF. The CDR3 region has the DNA TGTGCCAGCAGTGCAGGGACAGGGGGTTACTACGAGCAGTACTTC.

This clonotype showed up just a few times. The chain has TRBV24-1 and TRBJ1-1; D unresolved. Germline assignment: CDR1 KGHDR and CDR2 SFDVKD. CDR3 size: 13 residues. Trimming cost V 6 bases and J 7 bases, with 14 bases left between them. The CDR3 sequence is CATSQSRWGEAFF. CDR3 DNA: TGTGCCACCAGTCAAAGTCGATGGGGTGAAGCTTTCTTT.

In its sample, this clonotype was seen many times. This chain connects TRBV7-3 to TRBJ2-3; 9 nucleotides line up with TRBD1. Germline loops: CDR1 SGHTA, CDR2 FQGTGA. J gave up 4 bases and V 5 bases, and 4 bases lay outside the gene matches. The CDR3 length is 14 residues. The CDR3 region has the DNA TGTGCCAGCAGCGCCGGACAGGGGTCAGATACGCAGTATTTT. It codes for CASSAGQGSDTQYF.

This clonotype was seen repeatedly, ten times or more. This chain joins TRBV28 and TRBJ2-5; D is uncertain. Trimming removed 7 bases at V and 7 bases at J, with 22 bases between. The CDR3 sequence is 15 residues long. The germline CDR1 and CDR2 sequences are MDHEN and SYDVKM. The chain's CDR3 is CASTIITKERGTQYF. The CDR3 DNA is TGTGCCAGCACAATAATCACTAAAGAAAGAGGGACCCAGTACTTC.

The rearrangement joins TRBV20-1 to TRBJ2-7; 10 bases are shared with TRBD2. Germline V gene lookup returns CDR1 DFQATT and CDR2 SNEGSKA (reference sequence). This CDR3 has 14 amino acids. V trimming: 3 bases; J trimming: 4 bases; junction bases outside the gene matches: 6. The CDR3 DNA is TGCAGTGCTAGGGTGGGTAGCGGGAGGTACGAGCAGTACTTC. It encodes CSARVGSGRYEQYF.

This clonotype was seen a handful of times. This may stem from a read error, because a much larger clone lies one nucleotide away. Here the CDR3 omits its conserved ending phenylalanine or tryptophan, so a read error is the likely source. This chain connects TRBV20-1 to TRBJ2-3, with D possibly matching TRBD2 (6 bases). This CDR3 spans 13 amino acids. Germline lookup yields CDR1 DFQATT and CDR2 SNEGSKA (reference sequence). Deletions cut 1 base from V and 8 bases from J, with 13 bases between. CDR3 sequence reads: CSARGEVAGTQYS. The CDR3 nucleotides are TGCAGTGCTAGAGGGGAGGTGGCGGGTACGCAGTATTCT.

This clonotype was seen repeatedly, ten times or more. The chain has TRBV20-1 and TRBJ2-7, with a weak D call TRBD2 (6 bases). Deletions cut 0 bases from V and 6 bases from J, with 12 bases between. Germline loops: CDR1 DFQATT, CDR2 SNEGSKA (reference sequence). The CDR3 consists of 13 residues. In DNA, the CDR3 is TGCAGTGCTAGAGATGGCGGGATGGGCGAGCAGTACTTC. It specifies CSARDGGMGEQYF.

The chain carries TRBV10-2 and TRBJ2-7; D remains unclear. CDR1 is WSHSY, CDR2 SAAADI, per germline. The CDR3 runs 14 residues. The V end lost 4 bases, the J end lost 0 bases, and 10 bases lay between the germline ends. CDR3 loop: CASSGIGSSYEQYF. CDR3 DNA sequence: TGCGCCAGCAGTGGGATTGGCAGCTCCTACGAGCAGTACTTC.

This clonotype appeared a few times. This may stem from a read error, because a much larger clone lies one nucleotide away. This rearrangement joins TRBV11-2 to TRBJ2-2; D may match TRBD1 or TRBD2 (5 bases each). CDR3 length equals 14 residues. V lost 10 bases, J lost 4 bases, and 16 bases lay in between. The germline CDR1 and CDR2 sequences are SGHAT and FQNNGV. CDR3 nucleotides: TGTGCCAACAGACGGGACGGAACCACCGGGGAGCTGTTTTTT. Residues: CANRRDGTTGELFF.

Ten or more counts support this clonotype. The rearrangement joins TRBV20-1 to TRBJ2-2; 8 positions agree with TRBD2. Trimming took 6 bases from V and 7 from J; bases not matched to a gene: 13. Germline V gives CDR1 DFQATT, CDR2 SNEGSKA (reference sequence). The CDR3 contains 15 residues. The CDR3, as DNA: TGCAGTGCCAGGCCCCCCGGGAGGGCCCACGGGGAGCTGTTTTTT. Its protein is CSARPPGRAHGELFF.

The chain carries TRBV6-1 and TRBJ2-3, with 7 positions matching TRBD1. The CDR3 covers 16 residues. Trimming removed 5 bases from V and 2 bases from J; junction bases left unmatched: 10. CDR1 MNHNS and CDR2 SASEGT come from the germline V gene. The CDR3 nucleotides are TGTGCCAGCAGTCCCTCCCCGACAGGGACCACAGATACGCAGTATTTT. Amino acid sequence: CASSPSPTGTTDTQYF.

This clonotype was detected ten times or more. V and J are TRBV14 and TRBJ1-5; D is undetermined. The germline V gene has CDR1 SGHDN and CDR2 FVKESK. Trimming stripped 0 bases from V and 6 bases from J, with 6 bases between. The CDR3 spans 13 residues. CDR3 residues: CASSQDEVQPQHF. Here the CDR3 DNA reads TGTGCCAGCAGCCAAGATGAGGTTCAGCCCCAGCATTTT.

The sample holds many counts of this clonotype. This chain links TRBV7-9 with TRBJ1-2, with 9 bases fitting TRBD1. The CDR3 has 14 residues. Trimming removed 1 base from V and 6 bases from J; junction bases left unmatched: 3. The germline V gene encodes CDR1 SEHNR and CDR2 FQNEAQ (reference sequence). CDR3 sequence: CASSLDRDRDGYTF. In DNA form, the CDR3 reads TGTGCCAGCAGCTTAGACCGGGACAGGGATGGCTACACCTTC.

The sample holds many counts of this clonotype. J is TRBJ1-1 and V is TRBV27, with D tentatively TRBD1 (5 bases). The V gene's germline CDR1 is MNHEY and CDR2 SMNVEV (reference sequence). The CDR3 is 13 amino acids. The germline V and J ends were trimmed by 3 bases and 1 base, with 6 bases remaining between them. The CDR3 coding sequence is TGTGCCAGCAGTTTTGGGGGGAACACTGAAGCTTTCTTT. This gives the protein CASSFGGNTEAFF.

This clonotype was detected ten times or more. The chain combines TRBV6-5 with TRBJ2-5, with TRBD1 matching over 9 bases. The CDR3 sequence is 16 residues long. V lost 2 bases, J lost 5 bases, and 9 bases stayed unmatched. CDR1 is MNHEY and CDR2 is SVGAGI in the germline V gene. The CDR3 protein is CASSYPTGDRDETQYF. The CDR3 DNA is TGTGCCAGCAGTTACCCCACGGGGGACAGGGATGAGACCCAGTACTTC.

V is TRBV30 and J is TRBJ2-2; a possible D gene is TRBD2 (5 bases). V lost 0 bases to trimming and J lost 3 bases, with 11 bases between them. Germline loops: CDR1 GTSNPN, CDR2 SVGIG (reference sequence). The CDR3 loop spans 15 amino acids. The CDR3 is CAWSVLGLYTGELFF. In DNA, the CDR3 is TGTGCCTGGAGTGTACTCGGACTGTACACCGGGGAGCTGTTTTTT.

This clonotype was seen repeatedly, ten times or more. The chain joins TRBV2 to TRBJ2-2; the match to TRBD1 covers 9 bases. The germline CDR1 and CDR2 sequences are SNHLY and FYNNEI. CDR3 length: 14 amino acids. V lost 7 bases and J lost 5; bases outside the gene matches: 5. CDR3 amino acids: CASIRQGGTGELFF. CDR3 coding DNA: TGTGCCAGCATCCGACAGGGGGGTACCGGGGAGCTGTTTTTT.

Details on this clonotype: This may arise from a read error, as a much more abundant clone is one base away. The V gene is TRBV20-1, the J gene TRBJ2-2, with 7 bases identical to TRBD2. The germline CDR1 and CDR2 sequences are DFQATT and SNEGSKA (reference sequence). This CDR3 region has 13 residues. The DNA for the CDR3 is TGCAGTGCTACGAGCGGGAACACCGGGGAGCTGTCTTTT. It is translated as CSATSGNTGELSF.

This chain joins TRBV11-2 and TRBJ2-3, with 11 bases aligning to TRBD2. Germline V lookup: CDR1 SGHAT, CDR2 FQNNGV. This CDR3 is built from 16 residues. The trim removed 1 base at V and 4 bases at J, leaving 4 bases unmatched. The CDR3 DNA follows: TGTGCCAGCAGCTTAGGTAGTAGCGGGGGGGCAGATACGCAGTATTTT. Protein sequence: CASSLGSSGGADTQYF. The variable domain in full, with the rest retrieved from reference TRBV11-2 and TRBJ2-3, is EAGVAQSPRYKIIEKRQSVAFWCNPISGHATLYWYQQILGQGPKLLIQFQNNGVVDDSQLPKDRFSAERLKGVDSTLKIQPAKLEDSAVYLCASSLGSSGGADTQYFGPGTRLTVL.

The table lists this clonotype with a few counts. The V and J genes are TRBV7-3 and TRBJ2-7; weak D call: TRBD1 (5 bases). CDR1 is SGHTA and CDR2 is FQGTGA in the germline V gene. The CDR3 covers 17 residues. V lost 5 bases to trimming and J lost 7 bases, with 27 bases between them. CDR3 DNA: TGTGCCAGCAGCCGACGGTTTGGGGCTACCCTCCTACGAGAGCAGTACTTC. It specifies CASSRRFGATLLREQYF.

The chain has TRBV10-3 and TRBJ1-2, with D tentatively TRBD1 (6 bases). V lost 5 bases and J lost 8, with 15 bases in between. Germline V CDR1 and CDR2: ENHRY, SYGVKD. This CDR3 contains 13 residues. The CDR3 bases are TGTGCCATCAGTCCGGACCCGGGGGGCGGCTACACCTTC. Amino acids: CAISPDPGGGYTF.

This clonotype was detected many times. This chain uses TRBV12-3 or TRBV12-4 with TRBJ1-1; possible D gene TRBD1, 5 bases. The V end was cut by 6 bases, the J end by 1 base, with 9 bases between. The CDR3 spans 13 residues. This chain's CDR3 is CASRTQENTEAFF. The CDR3 DNA is TGTGCCAGCAGGACACAGGAGAACACTGAAGCTTTCTTT.

This clonotype was observed many times. The rearrangement uses TRBV12-3 or TRBV12-4 and TRBJ1-1, with D tentatively TRBD1 (6 bases). The ends were cut back, 2 bases at V and 4 bases at J, with 11 bases in the middle. The CDR3 runs to 14 residues. CDR3 sequence (DNA): TGTGCCAGCAGTTTACGGAGGACAGTCACTGAAGCTTTCTTT. Translating gives CASSLRRTVTEAFF.